This entry describes one T cell receptor (beta chain). Its antigen is unidentified. Some clones are missing from TCRdb's copy, which holds only in-frame ones; the method was immunoSEQ multiplex PCR. The data contain 120,000 to 150,000 clones, roughly 90% of them singletons. The record originates from a study of T cell responses to AZD1222 COVID-19 vaccine. General observations from the study: When two AZD1222 doses had been given, Spike-specific TCR breadth and depth rose. Spike-wide coverage was observed for vaccine-associated CD4 TCRs, with dominant responses at 160-218 and 743-854. Nearly half of spike-specific TCRs reportedly go after variant regions that carry no mutations. Possibly, clonal diversity was underestimated; donors were largely white British and included more females.

This CDR3 is built from 15 residues. The V gene lost 0 bases and the J gene lost 1 base, with 9 bases spanning the gap. Germline assignment: CDR1 MNHEY and CDR2 SVGAGI. The sequence was collected from an adult in good health. The chain has TRBV6-5 and TRBJ1-1; D is ambiguous. This material consisted of peripheral blood, taken on day 0 of AZD1222 vaccination. The CDR3 bases are TGTGCCAGCAGTTACTCGGTGGCTGGGAACACTGAAGCTTTCTTT. Residues: CASSYSVAGNTEAFF.